A single sample is the source of the 2 T cell receptor beta chains below, sequenced in a study of CD8+ T cells in alopecia areata. Sequencing relied on a cDNA template that was reverse transcribed from extracted RNA. Assay: immunoSEQ multiplex PCR; the TCRdb copy retains only in-frame clones and omits some. Of fewer than 150,000 clones in the sample, around three fifths were seen once. This material consisted of CD4+ T cells sorted from blood, taken at week 0. These TCRs come from a human donor with alopecia areata.

Turning to this clone: This same CDR3 is encoded by further DNA sequences in the sample. The chain has TRBV18 and TRBJ2-5; D is unclear. V gave up 2 bases and J gave up 2 bases, with 3 bases separating them. CDR3 length: 12 amino acids. The germline V gene has CDR1 KGHSH and CDR2 LQKENI. The CDR3 DNA follows: TGTGCCAGCTCACCAATTCAAGAGACCCAGTACTTC. Translated: CASSPIQETQYF.

The V gene is TRBV5-6, the J gene TRBJ2-7, with D possibly being TRBD1 or TRBD2 (5 bases each). CDR3 length: 14 residues. The V end was cut by 5 bases, the J end by 2 bases, with 14 bases between. Germline CDR1 reads SGHDT; CDR2 reads YYEEEE. CDR3 in DNA: TGTGCCAGCAGTCCCGGGACGGATACCTACGAGCAGTACTTC. Translating gives CASSPGTDTYEQYF.